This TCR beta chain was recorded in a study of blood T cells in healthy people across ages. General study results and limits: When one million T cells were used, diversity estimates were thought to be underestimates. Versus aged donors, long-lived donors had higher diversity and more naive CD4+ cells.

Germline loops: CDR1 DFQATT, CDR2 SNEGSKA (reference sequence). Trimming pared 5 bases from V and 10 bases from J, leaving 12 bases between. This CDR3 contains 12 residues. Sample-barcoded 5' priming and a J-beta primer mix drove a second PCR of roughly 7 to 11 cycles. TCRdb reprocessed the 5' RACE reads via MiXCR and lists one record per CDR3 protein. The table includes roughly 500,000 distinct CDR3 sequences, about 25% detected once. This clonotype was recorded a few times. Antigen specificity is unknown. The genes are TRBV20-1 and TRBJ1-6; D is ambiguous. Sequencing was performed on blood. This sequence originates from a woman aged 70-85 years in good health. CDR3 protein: CSAGPGGSPLHF. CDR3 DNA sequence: TGCAGTGCTGGGCCGGGAGGATCACCCCTCCACTTT.